These 14 T cell receptor beta chains came from one sample sequenced in a study of cytomegalovirus exposure and HLA in healthy donors. Using immunoSEQ multiplex PCR, the repertoire was profiled, and TCRdb retains in-frame clones only, with some absent. The sample yields some 200,000 clones, 75% to 95% seen once. Sequenced: PBMCs. The receptors come from a woman younger than 35 in good health and CMV-seronegative.

This chain connects TRBV14 to TRBJ2-1, with 7 bases matching TRBD2. J lost 6 bases, V lost 1 base, and 6 bases had no gene match. The CDR3 consists of 15 residues. Germline CDR1 reads SGHDN; CDR2 reads FVKESK. The CDR3 protein is CASSQARASGNEQFF. As DNA, the CDR3 is TGTGCCAGCAGCCAAGCTCGGGCTAGCGGCAATGAGCAGTTCTTC.

This clone has only one observation. This chain joins TRBV6-5 and TRBJ1-1, with D unresolved. V dropped 7 bases and J dropped 1 base, with 10 bases sitting between them. This CDR3 is built from 13 residues. Germline lookup yields CDR1 MNHEY and CDR2 SVGAGI. The DNA of the CDR3 is TGTGCCAGCACAAACCCAGAGAACACTGAAGCTTTCTTT. The encoded protein is CASTNPENTEAFF.

The V call is TRBV19, the J call TRBJ1-1; the D gene is possibly TRBD1 (6 bases). The V and J ends lost 8 bases and 8 bases respectively, with 12 bases between them. The CDR3 sequence is 11 residues long. The V gene's germline CDR1 is LNHDA and CDR2 SQIVND (reference sequence). The CDR3 DNA sequence: TGTGCCAGTTGGACAGCTAGAGAAGCTTTCTTT. Its translation is CASWTAREAFF.

The chain couples TRBV6-1 to TRBJ1-1; TRBD1 matches 9 bases. After removal of 6 bases from V and 3 bases from J, the junction contained 5 bases not matched to a gene. This CDR3 has 14 amino acids. Germline V gene data show CDR1 as MNHNS and CDR2 as SASEGT. The CDR3 region is CASSTGGSDTEAFF. DNA of the CDR3: TGTGCCAGCAGCACAGGGGGCTCGGACACTGAAGCTTTCTTT.

This rearrangement joins TRBV5-1 to TRBJ2-7; 9 nucleotides agree with TRBD1. The CDR3 is made up of 17 amino acids. Trimming at V came to 4 bases and at J to 3 bases, leaving 14 bases not matched to a gene. The germline V gene encodes CDR1 SGHRS and CDR2 YFSETQ. CDR3 DNA: TGCGCCAGCAGCATTTGGACAGGGGCTAAGGTTGGCTACGAGCAGTACTTC. As protein: CASSIWTGAKVGYEQYF.

V and J are TRBV9 and TRBJ2-3, with D maybe TRBD2 (5 bases). The V gene's germline CDR1 is SGDLS and CDR2 YYNGEE. The V gene lost 0 bases and the J gene lost 2 bases, with 10 bases spanning the gap. The CDR3 sequence is 15 residues long. The CDR3, as DNA: TGTGCCAGCAGCGTAGGGGAGTTTCACACAGATACGCAGTATTTT. Amino acids: CASSVGEFHTDTQYF.

V usage is TRBV5-6 and J usage is TRBJ1-2; D perhaps matches TRBD1 (5 bases). Germline V gene sequence: CDR1 SGHDT, CDR2 YYEEEE. The CDR3 loop spans 14 amino acids. The V gene lost 2 bases and the J gene lost 5 bases, with 13 bases spanning the gap. CDR3 bases: TGTGCCAGCAGCTTACAGGCGGTTGGGTATGGCTACACCTTC. Protein product: CASSLQAVGYGYTF.

The chain couples TRBV29-1 to TRBJ1-2; maybe TRBD1 (5 bases). The CDR3 covers 11 residues. Germline CDR1 is SQVTM and CDR2 is ANQGSEA. V gave up 2 bases and J gave up 6 bases, with 7 bases separating them. The CDR3 DNA reads as TGCAGCGTTGAACGGGGGAATGGCTACACCTTC. It translates to CSVERGNGYTF.

The J gene is TRBJ1-1, the V gene TRBV6-5, with no clear D. This CDR3 comprises 11 residues. V was shortened by 5 bases and J by 6 bases, with 7 bases between the two germline ends. Per germline, CDR1 MNHEY and CDR2 SVGAGI. The CDR3 coding sequence is TGTGCCAGCAGTGCAGGCTCTGAAGCTTTCTTT. The encoded protein is CASSAGSEAFF.

The sample holds one count of this clone. The chain couples TRBV7-2 to TRBJ1-4; tentative D call: TRBD1 (5 bases). CDR1 SGHTA and CDR2 FQGNSA come from the germline V gene. With 8 bases removed from V and 3 bases from J, the gap between germline ends came to 13 bases. This CDR3 contains 14 residues. The CDR3: CASGRGGANEKLFF. CDR3 bases: TGTGCCAGCGGGCGGGGCGGTGCTAATGAAAAACTGTTTTTT.

The chain links TRBV4-2 to TRBJ2-7; 7 bases match TRBD2. The V gene end was trimmed by 0 bases and the J gene end by 3 bases; junction bases not matched to a gene: 5. This CDR3 has 15 amino acids. The germline V gene encodes CDR1 LGHNA and CDR2 YNFKEQ. CDR3 in DNA: TGTGCCAGCAGCCAAGAAGAGCGGGGCCACTACGAGCAGTACTTC. This gives the protein CASSQEERGHYEQYF.

The chain links TRBV10-1 to TRBJ2-3, with TRBD2 matching 10 bases. The trim removed 0 bases at V and 2 bases at J, leaving 5 bases unmatched. This CDR3 region has 17 residues. CDR1 is WNHNN and CDR2 is SYGVQD in the germline V gene (reference sequence). In DNA, the CDR3 is TGCGCCAGCAGTGAGTCCCTAGCGGGAGACGACACAGATACGCAGTATTTT. This codes for CASSESLAGDDTDTQYF.

The chain carries TRBV6-5 and TRBJ1-1; 7 bases align to TRBD1. The germline gives CDR1 MNHEY, CDR2 SVGAGI. The CDR3 is made up of 13 amino acids. The trim removed 2 bases at V and 4 bases at J, leaving 1 base unmatched. CDR3 in amino acids: CASSYRGLTEAFF. As DNA, the CDR3 is TGTGCCAGCAGTTACAGGGGGCTCACTGAAGCTTTCTTT.

The chain uses TRBV18 and TRBJ1-2, with 7 bases matching TRBD1. Germline V gene lookup returns CDR1 KGHSH and CDR2 LQKENI. Trimming removed 2 bases from V and 4 bases from J; junction bases left unmatched: 4. CDR3 size: 14 residues. As DNA, the CDR3 is TGTGCCAGCTCACCATGGAGGGACAGCTATGGCTACACCTTC. Protein: CASSPWRDSYGYTF.